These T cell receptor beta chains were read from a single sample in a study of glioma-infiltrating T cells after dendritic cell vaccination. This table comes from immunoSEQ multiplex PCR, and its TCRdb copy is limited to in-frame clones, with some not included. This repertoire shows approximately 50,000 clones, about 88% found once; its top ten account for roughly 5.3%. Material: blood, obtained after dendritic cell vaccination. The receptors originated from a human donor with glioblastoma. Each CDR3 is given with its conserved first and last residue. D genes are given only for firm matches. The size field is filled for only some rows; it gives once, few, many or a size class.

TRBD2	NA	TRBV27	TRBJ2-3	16	CASSLSGLAGTDTQYF	TGTGCCAGCAGTTTATCGGGACTAGCGGGCACAGATACGCAGTATTTT
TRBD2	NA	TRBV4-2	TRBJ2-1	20	CASSHLGVAGVPAVANEQFF	TGTGCCAGCAGCCACCTTGGCGTAGCGGGAGTTCCGGCGGTGGCGAATGAGCAGTTCTTC
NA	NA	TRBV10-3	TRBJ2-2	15	CAIRDRGGNTGELFF	TGTGCCATCAGGGACCGGGGAGGGAACACCGGGGAGCTGTTTTTT
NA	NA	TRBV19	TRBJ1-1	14	CASSMVLRNTEAFF	TGTGCCAGTAGTATGGTGCTTAGGAACACTGAAGCTTTCTTT
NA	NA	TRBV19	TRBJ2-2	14	CASSTGRGTGELFF	TGTGCCAGTAGTACCGGACGGGGCACCGGGGAGCTGTTTTTT
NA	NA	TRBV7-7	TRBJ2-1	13	CASSFQEANEQFF	TGTGCTAGCAGTTTCCAGGAGGCTAATGAGCAGTTCTTC
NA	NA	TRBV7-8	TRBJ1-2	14	CASSLGYSGAGYTF	TGTGCCAGCAGCTTAGGATACTCGGGAGCTGGCTACACCTTC
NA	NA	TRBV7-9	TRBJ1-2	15	CASSDESAGNYGYTF	TGTGCCAGCAGCGACGAATCAGCGGGGAACTATGGCTACACCTTC
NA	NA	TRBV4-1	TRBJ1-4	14	CASSRNGEFEKLFF	TGCGCCAGCAGCCGGAATGGGGAGTTTGAAAAACTGTTTTTT
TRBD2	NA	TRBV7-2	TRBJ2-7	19	CASSLYPSGRAMVTYEQYF	TGTGCCAGCAGCTTATATCCTAGCGGGAGGGCAATGGTAACCTACGAGCAGTACTTC
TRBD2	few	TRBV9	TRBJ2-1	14	CASSVSGLAGEQFF	TGTGCCAGCAGCGTATCGGGACTAGCTGGTGAGCAGTTCTTC
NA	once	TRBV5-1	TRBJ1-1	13	CASSLDGRAEAFF	TGCGCCAGCAGCTTGGACGGCCGGGCTGAAGCTTTCTTT
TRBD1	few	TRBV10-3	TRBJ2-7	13	CAIRTGTENEQYF	TGTGCCATCAGGACCGGGACAGAGAACGAGCAGTACTTC
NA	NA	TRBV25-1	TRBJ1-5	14	CASSESGYRQPQHF	TGTGCCAGCAGTGAATCGGGGTACCGACAGCCCCAGCATTTT
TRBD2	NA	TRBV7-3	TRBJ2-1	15	CASSLAGGPEIEQFF	TGTGCCAGCAGCCTGGCGGGAGGGCCCGAGATTGAGCAGTTCTTC
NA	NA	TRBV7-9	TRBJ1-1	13	CASSLASRVRAFF	TGTGCCAGCAGCTTAGCGAGTCGGGTCCGGGCTTTCTTT
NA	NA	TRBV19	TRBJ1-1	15	CASSIGAVFSTEAFF	TGTGCCAGTAGTATAGGGGCAGTGTTTTCCACTGAAGCTTTCTTT
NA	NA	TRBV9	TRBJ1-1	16	CASSLILGHQNTEAFF	TGTGCCAGCAGTTTGATACTGGGACATCAGAACACTGAAGCTTTCTTT
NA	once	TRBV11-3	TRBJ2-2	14	CASSLSEDTGELFF	TGTGCCAGCAGCTTATCGGAGGACACCGGGGAGCTGTTTTTT
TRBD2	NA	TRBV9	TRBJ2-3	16	CASSVAAGGLLDTQYF	TGTGCCAGCAGCGTAGCCGCGGGAGGGTTATTAGATACGCAGTATTTT
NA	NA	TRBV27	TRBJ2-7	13	CASSLRTGYEQYF	TGTGCCAGCAGTTTAAGAACAGGCTACGAGCAGTACTTC
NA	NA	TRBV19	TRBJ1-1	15	CASSIFGTLNTEAFF	TGTGCCAGTAGTATATTTGGGACATTAAACACTGAGGCTTTCTTT
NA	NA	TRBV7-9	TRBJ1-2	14	CASSLQGMGGGYTF	TGTGCCAGCAGCCTACAGGGTATGGGCGGGGGCTACACCTTC
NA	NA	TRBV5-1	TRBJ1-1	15	CASRVDVQGNTEAFF	TGCGCCAGCAGGGTCGACGTACAGGGGAACACTGAAGCTTTCTTT
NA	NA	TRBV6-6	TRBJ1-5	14	CASSLRGSNQPQHF	TGTGCCAGCAGTTTGAGGGGGAGCAATCAGCCCCAGCATTTT
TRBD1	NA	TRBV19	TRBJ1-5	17	CASSWVLTGPSNQPQHF	TGTGCCAGTAGTTGGGTGCTGACAGGGCCTTCAAATCAGCCCCAGCATTTT
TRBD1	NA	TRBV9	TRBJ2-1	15	CASSGRDRAYNEQFF	TGTGCCAGCAGCGGCCGGGACAGGGCCTACAATGAGCAGTTCTTC
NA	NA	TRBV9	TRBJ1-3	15	CASSVEEAAGNTIYF	TGTGCCAGCAGCGTTGAGGAAGCGGCTGGAAACACCATATATTTT
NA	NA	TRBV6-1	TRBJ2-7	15	CASSVDRRLTYEQYF	TGTGCCAGCAGCGTGGACAGACGCTTGACCTACGAGCAGTACTTC
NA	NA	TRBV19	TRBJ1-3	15	CASSISSGTGNTIYF	TGTGCCAGTAGTATAAGTTCGGGAACTGGAAACACCATATATTTT
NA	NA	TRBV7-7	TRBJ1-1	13	CASSHNLGGEAFF	TGTGCTAGCAGCCATAACCTAGGGGGTGAAGCTTTCTTT
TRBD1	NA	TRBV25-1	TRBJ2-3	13	CASSRQGTDTQYF	TGTGCCAGCAGTAGACAGGGGACAGATACGCAGTATTTT
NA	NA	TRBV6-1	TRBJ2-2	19	CASSEPRAGLLANTGELFF	TGTGCCAGCAGTGAACCCCGGGCGGGACTCCTAGCGAACACCGGGGAGCTGTTTTTT
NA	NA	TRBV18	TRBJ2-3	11	CASSGADTQYF	TGTGCCAGCTCTGGAGCAGATACGCAGTATTTT
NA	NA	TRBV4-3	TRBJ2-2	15	CASTPTRTGTGELFF	TGCGCCAGCACCCCAACTCGTACAGGGACCGGGGAGCTGTTTTTT
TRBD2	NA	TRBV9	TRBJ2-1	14	CASSVSGTRNEQFF	TGTGCCAGCAGCGTAAGCGGGACCCGAAATGAGCAGTTCTTC
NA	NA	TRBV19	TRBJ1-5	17	CASNSGLLAGKDQPQHF	TGTGCCAGTAATTCGGGACTTCTAGCTGGGAAGGATCAGCCCCAGCATTTT
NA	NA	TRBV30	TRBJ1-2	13	CAWTVTRRYGYTF	TGTGCCTGGACCGTCACGAGGCGCTATGGCTACACCTTC
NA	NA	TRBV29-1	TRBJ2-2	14	CSVGTSANTGELFF	TGCAGCGTTGGGACATCTGCGAACACCGGGGAGCTGTTTTTT
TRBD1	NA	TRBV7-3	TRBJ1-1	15	CATWDRQGPTTEAFF	TGTGCCACTTGGGATCGACAGGGCCCGACCACTGAAGCTTTCTTT
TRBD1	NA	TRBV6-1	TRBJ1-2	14	CASSGQGRDYGYTF	TGTGCCAGCAGTGGACAGGGAAGAGACTATGGCTACACCTTC
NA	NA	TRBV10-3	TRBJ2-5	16	CAISDSVQVSKETQYF	TGTGCCATCAGCGATTCGGTACAGGTTTCTAAGGAGACCCAGTACTTC
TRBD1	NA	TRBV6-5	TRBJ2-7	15	CASSSPRDRGYEQYF	TGTGCCAGCAGTTCCCCCCGGGACAGGGGGTACGAGCAGTACTTC
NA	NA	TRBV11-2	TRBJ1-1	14	CASSLFRGSTEAFF	TGTGCCAGCAGCTTATTTAGGGGGTCGACTGAAGCTTTCTTT
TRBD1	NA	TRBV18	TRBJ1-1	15	CASSPTDRVVTEAFF	TGTGCCAGCTCACCCACGGACAGGGTGGTAACTGAAGCTTTCTTT